A single sample gave rise to the 27 T cell receptor beta chains below, sequenced in a study of identical twins. TCRdb processed the 5' RACE reads anew with MiXCR; each CDR3 protein has one entry. The sample holds roughly 1,500,000 distinct CDR3 sequences, 25% to 35% seen once. The specimen was cord blood. The receptors here all came from a newborn girl in good health.

This clonotype was seen at least ten times. The chain is built from TRBV12-3 or TRBV12-4 and TRBJ1-6, with TRBD1 matching over 7 bases. V dropped 2 bases and J dropped 8; count of bases not matched to a gene: 3. The CDR3 has 14 amino acids. The chain's CDR3 is CASSLRQGDSPLHF. The CDR3 nucleotides are TGTGCCAGCAGTTTACGACAGGGTGATTCACCCCTCCACTTT.

This clonotype was counted many times. V and J are TRBV6-2 or TRBV6-3 and TRBJ2-4, with 7 bases identical to TRBD1. Germline V lookup: CDR1 MNHEY, CDR2 SVGEGT. The CDR3 is 20 amino acids. The V gene end was trimmed by 6 bases and the J gene end by 0 bases; junction bases not matched to a gene: 20. Written as DNA, the CDR3 is TGTGCCAGCAGCCCCGGTTTCCTGACAGGGTCCATCAAAGCCAAAAACATTCAGTACTTC. It encodes CASSPGFLTGSIKAKNIQYF.

The CDR3 DNA is TGCGCCACCCGGGAGGGTAGCACAGATACGCAGTATTTT. Its protein is CATREGSTDTQYF. This rearrangement joins TRBV5-1 to TRBJ2-3; 8 bases are a match to TRBD2. The V gene end was trimmed by 9 bases and the J gene end by 0 bases; junction bases not matched to a gene: 3. CDR1 is SGHRS, CDR2 YFSETQ, per germline. This CDR3 spans 13 amino acids. The full variable domain, in which reference TRBV5-1 and TRBJ2-3 provide the parts outside the CDR3, is KAGVTQTPRYLIKTRGQQVTLSCSPISGHRSVSWYQQTPGQGLQFLFEYFSETQRNKGNFPGRFSGRQFSNSRSEMNVSTLELGDSALYLCATREGSTDTQYFGPGTRLTVL.

The chain is built from TRBV7-2 and TRBJ1-2; a weak D match, TRBD1 (5 bases). Deletions cut 8 bases from V and 4 bases from J, with 11 bases between. Looked up from germline, CDR1 is SGHTA and CDR2 is FQGNSA. The CDR3 covers 12 residues. In DNA, the CDR3 is TGTGCCAGCTTAGCAGGGAGCTATGGCTACACCTTC. This gives the protein CASLAGSYGYTF.

This clonotype was seen only a few times. This rearrangement joins TRBV6-6 to TRBJ1-5, with TRBD1 matching 7 bases. The CDR3 totals 13 residues. Germline lookup yields CDR1 MNHNY and CDR2 SVGAGI (reference sequence). Germline trimming cut 6 bases from V and 4 bases from J; bases unmatched to any gene: 3. This CDR3 reads CASRGTVNQPQHF. For the CDR3, the DNA is TGTGCCAGCAGGGGGACAGTTAATCAGCCCCAGCATTTT.

This clonotype was found a few times. The J gene is TRBJ1-5, the V gene TRBV21-1; the D call of TRBD1 is as the table states it, not checked on the DNA. TRBV21-1 is a listed pseudogene. The CDR3 runs 17 residues. The CDR3: CASSNGQGLRGNQPQHF. CDR3 coding DNA: TGTGCCAGCAGCAACGGACAGGGGCTGAGGGGCAATCAGCCCCAGCATTTT.

V and J are TRBV20-1 and TRBJ2-3, with 11 nucleotides matching TRBD1. The germline CDR1 and CDR2 sequences are DFQATT and SNEGSKA (reference sequence). The CDR3 is made up of 16 amino acids. Losses at the gene ends were 5 bases for V and 3 bases for J; bases not matched to a gene: 10. The CDR3 bases are TGCAGTGCTGGACAGGGGGCGTTTAGAGGGACAGATACGCAGTATTTT. It yields the protein CSAGQGAFRGTDTQYF.

This sequence joins TRBV28 and TRBJ2-2, with TRBD2 matching over 9 bases. V lost 3 bases to trimming and J lost 3 bases; unmatched junction nucleotides: 5. Germline V gives CDR1 MDHEN, CDR2 SYDVKM. This CDR3 has 16 amino acids. The CDR3 DNA reads as TGTGCCAGCAGTTTCGTCGGACTAGCGTACACCGGGGAGCTGTTTTTT. Translating gives CASSFVGLAYTGELFF.

The chain is built from TRBV20-1 and TRBJ1-1; D perhaps matches TRBD1 (5 bases). Trimming stripped 1 base from V and 7 bases from J, with 22 bases between. CDR1 DFQATT and CDR2 SNEGSKA come from the germline V gene (reference sequence). The length of the CDR3 is 16 residues. The CDR3 protein is CSARAPRGRLNGEAFF. CDR3 nucleotides: TGCAGTGCTAGAGCCCCCCGGGGCAGGTTGAACGGTGAAGCTTTCTTT.

The chain couples TRBV6-2 or TRBV6-3 to TRBJ2-3, with 10 positions matching TRBD1. CDR1 is MNHEY and CDR2 is SVGEGT in the germline V gene. After removal of 9 bases from V and 0 bases from J, the junction contained 12 bases not matched to a gene. The CDR3 spans 17 residues. The CDR3 DNA is TGTGCCAGTAGGCGGACAGGGGGATTACTAAGCACAGATACGCAGTATTTT. Translating it yields CASRRTGGLLSTDTQYF.

The sample holds a few counts of this clonotype. This chain links TRBV20-1 with TRBJ2-1, with 12 bases lining up with TRBD2. The end of the DNA fits TRBJ2-7 better, so the J call may be wrong. This CDR3 is 14 amino acids long. Germline V gene sequence: CDR1 DFQATT, CDR2 SNEGSKA (reference sequence). CDR3 DNA: TGCAGTGTAACTAGCGGGGGGCCTTACAATGAGCAGTACTTC. Its protein is CSVTSGGPYNEQYF.

The chain has TRBV12-3 or TRBV12-4 and TRBJ1-5; 7 positions agree with TRBD1. This CDR3 spans 16 amino acids. The trim removed 5 bases at V and 4 bases at J, leaving 11 bases unmatched. CDR3 sequence reads: CASSADRALRNQPQHF. The CDR3 region has the DNA TGTGCCAGCAGTGCAGACAGGGCCCTCCGAAATCAGCCCCAGCATTTT.

This clonotype showed up just a few times. The chain carries TRBV2 and TRBJ2-1; D might be TRBD1 (6 bases). V was cut by 2 bases and J by 5 bases, with 10 bases left in between. CDR1 and CDR2 (germline): SNHLY, FYNNEI. The CDR3 covers 14 residues. The CDR3 DNA is TGTGCCAGCAGTGAACCGGACAGCCACAATGAGCAGTTCTTC. This codes for CASSEPDSHNEQFF.

This clonotype was picked up a small number of times. This rearrangement joins TRBV4-2 to TRBJ1-5; D ambiguous. Germline CDR1 is LGHNA and CDR2 is YNFKEQ. This CDR3 has 15 amino acids. Trimming shortened V by 0 bases and J by 3 bases, and 9 bases separated the two germline ends. CDR3 DNA sequence: TGTGCCAGCAGCCAAGATGGAGGGAACAATCAGCCCCAGCATTTT. Protein sequence: CASSQDGGNNQPQHF.

The CDR3 DNA reads TGTGCCAGCAGCATCCACAGGGGGGAGAGCTATGGCTACACCTTC. Its protein product is CASSIHRGESYGYTF. The J gene is TRBJ1-2, the V gene TRBV7-9; 8 positions match TRBD1. With 5 bases clipped from V and 4 bases from J, the junction kept 9 bases outside the gene matches. There are 15 residues in the CDR3. Germline CDR1 reads SEHNR; CDR2 reads FQNEAQ (reference sequence).

At least ten counts were recorded for this clonotype. The chain couples TRBV20-1 to TRBJ1-2; 7 nucleotides match TRBD1. This CDR3 has 13 amino acids. Germline V gene lookup returns CDR1 DFQATT and CDR2 SNEGSKA (reference sequence). The V segment lost 5 bases and the J segment 2 bases; nucleotides outside the gene matches: 5. Written as DNA, the CDR3 is TGCAGTGCTGTCCCACAGGGGAACTATGGCTACACCTTC. This translates into CSAVPQGNYGYTF.

Comment on this clonotype: Germline is not matched at one junction end, which may reflect a read error. The rearrangement links TRBV5-4 to TRBJ2-3; D might be TRBD2 (5 bases). This CDR3 is built from 18 residues. The germline gives CDR1 SGHNT, CDR2 YYREEE (reference sequence). In DNA, the CDR3 is TGCGCCAGCAGCTTGGCCGTTGGTCTAATAGGGAGCGCAGATACGCAGTATTTT. This gives the protein CASSLAVGLIGSADTQYF.

This clonotype is deemed medium-sized (0.01 to 0.1%). The V gene is TRBV5-1, the J gene TRBJ1-2; D remains ambiguous. The CDR3 sequence is 13 residues long. The V gene's germline CDR1 is SGHRS and CDR2 YFSETQ. Trimming took off 0 bases at V and 2 bases at J, with 5 bases between the two ends. Here the CDR3 reads CASSLGQNYGYTF. The CDR3 bases are TGCGCCAGCAGCTTGGGACAAAACTATGGCTACACCTTC.

This clonotype was seen more than once but under ten times. CDR3 nucleotide sequence: TGTGCCAGTAGGACAGGGCTATATGGCTACACCTTC. Its translation: CASRTGLYGYTF. The chain uses TRBV19 and TRBJ1-2; TRBD1 aligns across 7 bases. V lost 6 bases and J lost 5; bases outside the gene matches: 3. In germline, CDR1 is LNHDA, CDR2 SQIVND (reference sequence). The CDR3 totals 12 residues.

This clonotype was seen once. The CDR3 sequence: CASSLDASALSSYNEQFF. The CDR3 DNA is TGCGCCAGCAGCTTGGATGCTAGCGCCCTGAGCTCCTACAATGAGCAGTTCTTC. The genes are TRBV5-1 and TRBJ2-1; D is perhaps TRBD2 (6 bases). The CDR3 contains 18 residues. Between the trimmed V and J ends, which lost 0 bases and 0 bases, there was a span of 16 bases. Per germline, CDR1 SGHRS and CDR2 YFSETQ.

The chain couples TRBV7-2 to TRBJ2-5, with D maybe TRBD2 (5 bases). CDR3 length: 15 amino acids. V was pared by 2 bases and J by 11 bases, with 21 bases between. Looked up from germline, CDR1 is SGHTA and CDR2 is FQGNSA. CDR3 nucleotide sequence: TGTGCCAGCAGCTTACGTCTACCGGGGTACAATGAGCAGTACTTC. Translation: CASSLRLPGYNEQYF. Full variable domain (rest looked up from reference TRBV7-2 and TRBJ2-5): GAGVSQSPSNKVTEKGKDVELRCDPISGHTALYWYRQSLGQGLEFLIYFQGNSAPDKSGLPSDRFSAERTGGSVSTLTIQRTQQEDSAVYLCASSLRLPGYNEQYFGPGTRLLVL.

This clonotype was seen many times. This chain links TRBV4-1 with TRBJ1-2; possibly TRBD1 for D (5 bases). Germline V CDR1 and CDR2: MGHRA, YSYEKL. V lost 0 bases and J 0 bases, leaving 8 bases between the germline ends. The CDR3 length is 15 residues. The CDR3 DNA follows: TGCGCCAGCAGCCAAGACAGGGTCACTAACTATGGCTACACCTTC. Translated: CASSQDRVTNYGYTF.

In its sample, this clonotype was seen many times. J is TRBJ2-3 and V is TRBV29-1; TRBD1 matches 7 bases. The CDR3 runs to 16 residues. Germline V gene data show CDR1 as SQVTM and CDR2 as ANQGSEA. V dropped 2 bases and J dropped 1; count of bases not matched to a gene: 9. CDR3 residues: CSVERTGDWGTDTQYF. For the CDR3, the DNA is TGCAGCGTTGAACGTACAGGGGATTGGGGCACAGATACGCAGTATTTT.

This clonotype was counted only a few times. This chain connects TRBV18 to TRBJ2-1; 15 nucleotides align to TRBD2. The CDR3 length is 19 residues. Germline V lookup: CDR1 KGHSH, CDR2 LQKENI. Trimming cost V 3 bases and J 0 bases; bases outside gene matches: 6. CDR3 protein: CASSPFGTSGGSSYNEQFF. The CDR3 coding sequence is TGTGCCAGCTCACCTTTCGGGACTAGCGGGGGGAGCTCCTACAATGAGCAGTTCTTC.

J is TRBJ2-7 and V is TRBV30; D is possibly TRBD2 (5 bases). V lost 0 bases, J lost 3 bases, and 15 bases lay in between. Looked up from germline, CDR1 is GTSNPN and CDR2 is SVGIG (reference sequence). This CDR3 is built from 15 residues. In nucleotides, the CDR3 is TGTGCCTGGAGTGTACCGTTGCGGGCGAACTACGAGCAGTACTTC. It yields the protein CAWSVPLRANYEQYF.

This clonotype occurred a few times. V and J are TRBV28 and TRBJ2-5, with 9 bases that match TRBD1. V shed 4 bases and J 4 bases; nucleotides not matched to a gene: 7. The length of the CDR3 is 15 residues. Germline CDR1 reads MDHEN; CDR2 reads SYDVKM. DNA for the CDR3: TGTGCCAGCAGTTATCCGGACAGGGGACGAGAGACCCAGTACTTC. It encodes CASSYPDRGRETQYF.

The chain carries TRBV6-5 and TRBJ2-5; D ambiguous. This CDR3 is built from 13 residues. Trimming left V 2 bases short and J 13 bases short, with 17 bases between. Looked up from germline, CDR1 is MNHEY and CDR2 is SVGAGI. CDR3 amino acids: CASSYADVNERYF. DNA of the CDR3: TGTGCCAGCAGTTACGCGGACGTCAATGAGCGGTACTTC.